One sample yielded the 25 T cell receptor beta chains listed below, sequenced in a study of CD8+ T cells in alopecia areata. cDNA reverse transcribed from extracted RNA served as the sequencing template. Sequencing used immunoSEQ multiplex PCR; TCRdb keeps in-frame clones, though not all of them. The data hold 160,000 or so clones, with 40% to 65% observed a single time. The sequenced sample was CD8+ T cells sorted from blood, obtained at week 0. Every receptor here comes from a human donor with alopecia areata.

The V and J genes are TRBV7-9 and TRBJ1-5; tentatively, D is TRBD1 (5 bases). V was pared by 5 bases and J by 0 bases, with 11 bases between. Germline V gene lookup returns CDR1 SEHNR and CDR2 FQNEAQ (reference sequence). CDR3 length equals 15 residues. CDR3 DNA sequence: TGTGCCAGCAGCCTGGGACGGAATAGCAATCAGCCCCAGCATTTT. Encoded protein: CASSLGRNSNQPQHF. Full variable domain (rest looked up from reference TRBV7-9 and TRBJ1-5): DTGVSQNPRHKITKRGQNVTFRCDPISEHNRLYWYRQTLGQGPEFLTYFQNEAQLEKSRLLSDRFSAERPKGSFSTLEIQRTEQGDSAMYLCASSLGRNSNQPQHFGDGTRLSIL.

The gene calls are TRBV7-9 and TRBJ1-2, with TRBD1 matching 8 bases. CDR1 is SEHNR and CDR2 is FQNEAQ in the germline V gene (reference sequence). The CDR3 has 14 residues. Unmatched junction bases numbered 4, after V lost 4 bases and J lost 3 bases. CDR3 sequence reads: CASSSVTGDYGYTF. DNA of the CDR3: TGTGCCAGCAGCTCCGTGACAGGGGACTATGGCTACACCTTC.

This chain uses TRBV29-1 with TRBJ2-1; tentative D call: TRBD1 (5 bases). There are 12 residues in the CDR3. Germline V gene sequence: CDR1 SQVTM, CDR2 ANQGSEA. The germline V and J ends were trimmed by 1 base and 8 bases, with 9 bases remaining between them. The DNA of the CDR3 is TGCAGCGTTGAAGCATGGGGCGATGAGCAGTTCTTC. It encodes CSVEAWGDEQFF.

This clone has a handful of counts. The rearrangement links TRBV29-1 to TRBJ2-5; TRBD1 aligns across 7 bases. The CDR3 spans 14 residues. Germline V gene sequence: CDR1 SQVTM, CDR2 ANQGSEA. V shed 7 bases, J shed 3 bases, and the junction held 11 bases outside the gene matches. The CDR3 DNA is TGCAGCGCGACCCGACAGGGCAGGGAAGAGACCCAGTACTTC. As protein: CSATRQGREETQYF.

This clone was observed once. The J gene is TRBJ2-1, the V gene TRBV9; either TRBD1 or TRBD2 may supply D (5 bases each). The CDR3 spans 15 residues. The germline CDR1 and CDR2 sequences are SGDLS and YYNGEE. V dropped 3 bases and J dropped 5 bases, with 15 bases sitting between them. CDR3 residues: CASSADRGVNNEQFF. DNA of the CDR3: TGTGCCAGCAGCGCTGACAGAGGGGTCAACAATGAGCAGTTCTTC.

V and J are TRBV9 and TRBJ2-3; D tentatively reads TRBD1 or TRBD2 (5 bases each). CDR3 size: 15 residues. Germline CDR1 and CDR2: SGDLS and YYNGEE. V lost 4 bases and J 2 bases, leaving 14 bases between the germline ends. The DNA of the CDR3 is TGTGCCAGCAGCTTTTCAGGGAGTTACACAGATACGCAGTATTTT. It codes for CASSFSGSYTDTQYF.

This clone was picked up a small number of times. The CDR3 DNA reads as TGTGCCAGCAGCAGGACAGCTATTCCTCCTAGCTACACCTTC. It codes for CASSRTAIPPSYTF. The V gene is TRBV21-1, the J gene TRBJ1-2; the table assigns TRBD1, which was not confirmed against the DNA. TRBV21-1 is assigned pseudogene status. The CDR3 spans 14 residues.

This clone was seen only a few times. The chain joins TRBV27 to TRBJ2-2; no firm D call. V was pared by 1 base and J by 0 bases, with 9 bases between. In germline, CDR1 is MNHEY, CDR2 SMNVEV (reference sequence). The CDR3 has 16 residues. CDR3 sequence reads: CASSLYGPANTGELFF. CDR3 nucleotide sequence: TGTGCCAGCAGTTTATACGGGCCGGCGAACACCGGGGAGCTGTTTTTT.

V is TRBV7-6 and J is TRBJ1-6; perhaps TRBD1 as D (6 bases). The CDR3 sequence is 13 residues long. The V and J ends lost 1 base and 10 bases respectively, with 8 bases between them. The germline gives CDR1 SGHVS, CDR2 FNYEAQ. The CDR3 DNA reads TGTGCCAGCAGCTTAGAGGGGGAATCACCCCTCCACTTT. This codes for CASSLEGESPLHF.

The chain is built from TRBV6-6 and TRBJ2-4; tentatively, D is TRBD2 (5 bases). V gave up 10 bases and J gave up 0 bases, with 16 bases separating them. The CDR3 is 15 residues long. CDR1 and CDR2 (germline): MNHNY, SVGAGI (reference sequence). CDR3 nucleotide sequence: TGTGCCACCGATACGGGGATCCTAGCCAAAAACATTCAGTACTTC. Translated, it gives CATDTGILAKNIQYF.

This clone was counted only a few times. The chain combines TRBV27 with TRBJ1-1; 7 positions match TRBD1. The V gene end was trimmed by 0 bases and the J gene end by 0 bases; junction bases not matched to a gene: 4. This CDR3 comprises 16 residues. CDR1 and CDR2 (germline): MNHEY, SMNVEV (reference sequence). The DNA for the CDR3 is TGTGCCAGCAGTTTATCGGGACAGATTTTGAACACTGAAGCTTTCTTT. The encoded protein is CASSLSGQILNTEAFF.

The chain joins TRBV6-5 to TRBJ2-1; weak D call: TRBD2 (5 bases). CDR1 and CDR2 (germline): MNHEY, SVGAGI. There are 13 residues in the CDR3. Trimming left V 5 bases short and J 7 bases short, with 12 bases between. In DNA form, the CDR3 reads TGTGCCAGCAGTCCGGGGTTTATAAATGAGCAGTTCTTC. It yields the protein CASSPGFINEQFF.

CDR3 sequence reads: CSARDETGYTF. DNA of the CDR3: TGCAGTGCTAGAGACGAGACTGGCTACACCTTC. The chain employs TRBV20-1 and TRBJ1-2; no clear D. This CDR3 contains 11 residues. Germline V gene lookup returns CDR1 DFQATT and CDR2 SNEGSKA (reference sequence). The V gene lost 0 bases and the J gene lost 7 bases, with 6 bases spanning the gap.

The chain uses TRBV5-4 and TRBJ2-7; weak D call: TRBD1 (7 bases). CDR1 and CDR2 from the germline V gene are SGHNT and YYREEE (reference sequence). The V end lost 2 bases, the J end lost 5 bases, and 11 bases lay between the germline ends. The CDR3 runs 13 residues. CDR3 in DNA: TGTGCCAGCAGCTTCCAGGGGGGTAACGAGCAGTACTTC. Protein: CASSFQGGNEQYF.

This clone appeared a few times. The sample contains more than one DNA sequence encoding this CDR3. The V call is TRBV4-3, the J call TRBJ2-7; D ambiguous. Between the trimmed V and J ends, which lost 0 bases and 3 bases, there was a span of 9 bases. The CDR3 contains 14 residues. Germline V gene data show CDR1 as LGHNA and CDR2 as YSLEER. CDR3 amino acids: CASSQDRGSYEQYF. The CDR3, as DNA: TGCGCCAGCAGCCAAGATCGTGGCAGCTACGAGCAGTACTTC.

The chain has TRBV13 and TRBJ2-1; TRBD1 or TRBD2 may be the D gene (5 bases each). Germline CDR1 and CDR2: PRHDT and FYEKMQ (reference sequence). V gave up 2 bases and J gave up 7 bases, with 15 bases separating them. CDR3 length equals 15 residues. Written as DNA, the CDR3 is TGTGCCAGCAGCTTACTGATGGGGGTAGAGAATGAGCAGTTCTTC. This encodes CASSLLMGVENEQFF.

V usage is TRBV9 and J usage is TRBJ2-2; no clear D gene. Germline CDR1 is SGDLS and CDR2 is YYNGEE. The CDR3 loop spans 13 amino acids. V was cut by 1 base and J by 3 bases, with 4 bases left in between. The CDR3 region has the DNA TGTGCCAGCAGCGTATGGGACACCGGGGAGCTGTTTTTT. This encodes CASSVWDTGELFF.

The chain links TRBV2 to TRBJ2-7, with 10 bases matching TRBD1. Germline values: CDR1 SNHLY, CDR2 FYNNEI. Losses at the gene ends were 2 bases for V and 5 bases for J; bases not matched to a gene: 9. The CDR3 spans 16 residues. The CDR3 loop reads CASSESTGTGADEQYF. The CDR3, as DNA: TGTGCCAGCAGTGAATCAACCGGGACAGGGGCCGACGAGCAGTACTTC.

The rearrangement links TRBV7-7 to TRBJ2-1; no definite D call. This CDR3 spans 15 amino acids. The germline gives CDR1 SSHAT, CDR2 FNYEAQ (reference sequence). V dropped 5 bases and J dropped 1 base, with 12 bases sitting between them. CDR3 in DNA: TGTGCCAGCAGCCCAGAGATCGGATCCTACAATGAGCAGTTCTTC. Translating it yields CASSPEIGSYNEQFF.

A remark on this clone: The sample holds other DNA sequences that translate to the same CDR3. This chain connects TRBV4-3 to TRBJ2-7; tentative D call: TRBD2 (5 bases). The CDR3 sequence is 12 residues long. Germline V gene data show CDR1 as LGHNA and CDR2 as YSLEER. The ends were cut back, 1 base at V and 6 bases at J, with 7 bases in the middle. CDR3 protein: CASSQVGGEQYF. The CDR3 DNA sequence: TGCGCCAGCAGCCAAGTTGGAGGCGAGCAGTACTTC.

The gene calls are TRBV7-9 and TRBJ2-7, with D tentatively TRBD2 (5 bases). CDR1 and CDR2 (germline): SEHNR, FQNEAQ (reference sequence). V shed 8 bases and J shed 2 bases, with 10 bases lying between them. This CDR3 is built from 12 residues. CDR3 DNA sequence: TGTGCCAGCTCCAAAGCGGCCTACGAGCAGTACTTC. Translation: CASSKAAYEQYF.

DNA for the CDR3: TGTGCCAGCAGTGAACTGGGAGACACTGAAGCTTTCTTT. This encodes CASSELGDTEAFF. The gene calls are TRBV25-1 and TRBJ1-1; D unclear. V lost 2 bases, J lost 3 bases, and 7 bases lay in between. The CDR3 covers 13 residues. Germline values: CDR1 MGHDK, CDR2 SYGVNS.

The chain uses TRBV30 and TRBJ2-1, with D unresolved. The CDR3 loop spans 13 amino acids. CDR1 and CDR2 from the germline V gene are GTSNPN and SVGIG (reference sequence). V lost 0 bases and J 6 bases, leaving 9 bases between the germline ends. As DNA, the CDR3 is TGTGCCTGGAGTGTAAATCCCCGCAATGAGCAGTTCTTC. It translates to CAWSVNPRNEQFF.

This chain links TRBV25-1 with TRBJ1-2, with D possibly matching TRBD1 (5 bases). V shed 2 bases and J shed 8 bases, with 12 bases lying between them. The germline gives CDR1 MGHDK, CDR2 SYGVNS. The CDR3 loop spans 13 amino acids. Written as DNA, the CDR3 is TGTGCCAGCAGTGAACGGGGGAGAGAGGGCTACACCTTC. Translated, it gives CASSERGREGYTF.

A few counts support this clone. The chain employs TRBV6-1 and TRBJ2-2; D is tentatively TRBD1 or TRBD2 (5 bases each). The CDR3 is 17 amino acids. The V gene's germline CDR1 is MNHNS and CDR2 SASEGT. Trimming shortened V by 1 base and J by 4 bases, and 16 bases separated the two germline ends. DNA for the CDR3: TGTGCCAGCAGTGAAGGGAGGACAAGTCCAGTCACCGGGGAGCTGTTTTTT. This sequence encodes CASSEGRTSPVTGELFF.